This T cell receptor beta chain was retrieved from a study of blood T cell repertoires in COVID-19. Study at large: COVID-19 samples, acute and convalescent, were from the United States, Italy and Spain.

Source study methods: From reference gene primer amplification, estimates of nucleated cell counts were derived. Clones were read by immunoSEQ multiplex PCR, and TCRdb kept only the in-frame ones, dropping some. For V, J and clone size, that table is used; D and trimming come from the DNA. The sample consists of over 35,000 clones, about 77% of them appearing once. Germline CDR1 is LGHDT and CDR2 is YNNKEL (reference sequence). The CDR3 sequence is 14 residues long. V was shortened by 3 bases and J by 7 bases, with 10 bases between the two germline ends. The clonotype comes from a man aged 55 to 69 with acute or convalescent COVID-19. This rearrangement joins TRBV3-1 (or the pseudogene TRBV3-2) to TRBJ1-6; D may be TRBD1 (6 bases). Sequences were obtained from peripheral blood. This CDR3 reads CASSHLRGNSPLHF. In nucleotides, the CDR3 is TGTGCCAGCAGCCACCTCAGGGGAAATTCACCCCTCCACTTT.